The 27 T cell receptor beta chains presented below share a single source sample, sequenced in a study of blood T cell repertoires in COVID-19. Method: immunoSEQ multiplex PCR; TCRdb's copy keeps in-frame clones and lacks some. The sample shows approximately 230,000 clones, about 91% of them seen only once. The specimen was peripheral blood. The receptors stem from a woman aged 30 to 39 with COVID-19, enrolled during active disease.

This clone was detected once. V usage is TRBV10-3 and J usage is TRBJ1-4, with a tentative D call TRBD1 (5 bases). The CDR3 totals 14 residues. Germline CDR1 is ENHRY and CDR2 is SYGVKD. V lost 3 bases and J lost 8, with 13 bases in between. The CDR3 DNA reads TGTGCCATCAGTGATACCCAGGGTGGGGAAAAACTGTTTTTT. It is translated as CAISDTQGGEKLFF.

The CDR3 region has the DNA TGTGCCAGCAGACAGGGGGCTAATCAGCCCCAGCATTTT. This sequence encodes CASRQGANQPQHF. J is TRBJ1-5 and V is TRBV28; 9 positions match TRBD1. The V and J ends lost 6 bases and 4 bases, in that order; junction bases with no gene match: 1. Germline loops: CDR1 MDHEN, CDR2 SYDVKM. This CDR3 region has 13 residues.

This chain links TRBV14 with TRBJ1-1; D may be TRBD1 (5 bases). This CDR3 has 14 amino acids. Germline V CDR1 and CDR2: SGHDN, FVKESK. Trimming left V 0 bases short and J 11 bases short, with 16 bases between. CDR3 nucleotides: TGTGCCAGCAGCCAAGACAGGGTGGGCTTGAATGCTTTCTTT. Its translation: CASSQDRVGLNAFF.

The V and J genes are TRBV7-6 and TRBJ2-3; a possible D gene is TRBD1 (7 bases). Germline V gene data show CDR1 as SGHVS and CDR2 as FNYEAQ. V lost 4 bases and J 6 bases, leaving 17 bases between the germline ends. This CDR3 has 15 residues. CDR3 coding DNA: TGTGCCAGCAGCTGGACAGGAGGAGCGGGCGATACGCAGTATTTT. Amino acids: CASSWTGGAGDTQYF.

The rearrangement links TRBV2 to TRBJ1-4; TRBD1 might be the D (5 bases). Germline V CDR1 and CDR2: SNHLY, FYNNEI. This CDR3 spans 13 amino acids. Between the trimmed V and J ends, which lost 2 bases and 5 bases, there was a span of 6 bases. CDR3 amino acids: CASSENRNEKLFF. The CDR3 region has the DNA TGTGCCAGCAGTGAAAACAGGAATGAAAAACTGTTTTTT.

V and J are TRBV5-1 and TRBJ2-6, with 8 bases identical to TRBD1. V trimming: 0 bases; J trimming: 2 bases; junction bases outside the gene matches: 19. This CDR3 spans 22 amino acids. Germline CDR1 and CDR2: SGHRS and YFSETQ. In nucleotides, the CDR3 is TGCGCCAGCAGCTTGGAGTCTAGGATATCGAACAGGGGGAACGCTGGGGCCAACGTCCTGACTTTC. It translates to CASSLESRISNRGNAGANVLTF. Full variable domain (remainder filled in from reference TRBV5-1 and TRBJ2-6): KAGVTQTPRYLIKTRGQQVTLSCSPISGHRSVSWYQQTPGQGLQFLFEYFSETQRNKGNFPGRFSGRQFSNSRSEMNVSTLELGDSALYLCASSLESRISNRGNAGANVLTFGAGSRLTVL.

The V and J genes are TRBV30 and TRBJ1-5; D unclear. CDR3 length: 15 residues. Between the trimmed V and J ends, which lost 0 bases and 3 bases, there was a span of 12 bases. Germline CDR1 is GTSNPN and CDR2 is SVGIG (reference sequence). CDR3 nucleotide sequence: TGTGCCTGGAGTGTAGGAGGTACCACCAATCAGCCCCAGCATTTT. This codes for CAWSVGGTTNQPQHF.

The chain is built from TRBV4-3 and TRBJ2-7; 7 nucleotides align to TRBD1. The CDR3 has 14 amino acids. Germline CDR1 and CDR2: LGHNA and YSLEER. Germline trimming cut 5 bases from V and 0 bases from J; bases unmatched to any gene: 4. CDR3 loop: CASSVGQYSYEQYF. CDR3 nucleotides: TGCGCCAGCAGCGTGGGACAGTACTCCTACGAGCAGTACTTC.

This clone occurred once. The chain recombines TRBV9 with TRBJ2-1; a weak D match, TRBD2 (5 bases). The CDR3 sequence is 14 residues long. Trimming shortened V by 1 base and J by 6 bases, and 11 bases separated the two germline ends. Germline V gene lookup returns CDR1 SGDLS and CDR2 YYNGEE. The CDR3 reads CASSVSGRGNEQFF. CDR3 coding DNA: TGTGCCAGCAGCGTATCTGGGAGAGGCAATGAGCAGTTCTTC.

V usage is TRBV25-1 and J usage is TRBJ2-6; a weak D match, TRBD1 (6 bases). Germline V lookup: CDR1 MGHDK, CDR2 SYGVNS. The CDR3 is 17 residues long. Between the trimmed V and J ends, which lost 1 base and 0 bases, there was a span of 10 bases. CDR3 residues: CASSESGQYSGANVLTF. CDR3 DNA: TGTGCCAGCAGTGAATCAGGACAGTACTCTGGGGCCAACGTCCTGACTTTC.

This chain links TRBV6-6 with TRBJ2-7; 8 positions agree with TRBD2. The CDR3 has 13 residues. Germline values: CDR1 MNHNY, CDR2 SVGAGI (reference sequence). V was clipped by 7 bases and J by 3 bases; unmatched bases: 5. CDR3 sequence reads: CASTPGGFYEQYF. The CDR3 region has the DNA TGTGCCAGCACCCCGGGAGGGTTCTACGAGCAGTACTTC.

The rearrangement joins TRBV10-1 to TRBJ2-1, with D perhaps TRBD2 (6 bases). The CDR3 totals 18 residues. Germline V lookup: CDR1 WNHNN, CDR2 SYGVQD (reference sequence). Trimming removed 3 bases at V and 0 bases at J, with 18 bases between. The CDR3 DNA is TGCGCCAGCAGTGATGTTCGGGCTAGCGCGAGCTCCTACAATGAGCAGTTCTTC. This gives the protein CASSDVRASASSYNEQFF.

The V call is TRBV6-5, the J call TRBJ2-6; D is uncertain. Germline CDR1 is MNHEY and CDR2 is SVGAGI. CDR3 size: 13 residues. Trimming removed 7 bases at V and 0 bases at J, with 4 bases between. The CDR3 coding sequence is TGTGCCAGCATGAGCTCTGGGGCCAACGTCCTGACTTTC. Translated: CASMSSGANVLTF.

This clone was detected a few times. The genes are TRBV10-1 and TRBJ1-2, with D unresolved. Per the germline V gene, CDR1 is WNHNN and CDR2 is SYGVQD (reference sequence). Trimming took 4 bases from V and 0 from J, leaving 6 bases between them. The CDR3 runs 13 residues. The DNA for the CDR3 is TGCGCCAGCAGTGCCGACACTAACTATGGCTACACCTTC. This codes for CASSADTNYGYTF.

The V gene is TRBV10-2, the J gene TRBJ1-4, with a tentative D call TRBD1 (6 bases). This CDR3 region has 14 residues. In germline, CDR1 is WSHSY, CDR2 SAAADI. Trimming left V 10 bases short and J 2 bases short, with 14 bases between. CDR3 nucleotide sequence: TGCGCCACGACACAGGGACGTACTAATGAAAAACTGTTTTTT. It translates to CATTQGRTNEKLFF.

This clone was counted a single time. The CDR3: CASSGRGGRPGGDTQYF. CDR3 DNA: TGTGCCAGCAGTGGGAGGGGGGGACGGCCGGGTGGAGATACGCAGTATTTT. The chain employs TRBV11-2 and TRBJ2-3; tentative D call: TRBD2 (7 bases). Per the germline V gene, CDR1 is SGHAT and CDR2 is FQNNGV. Trimming took off 6 bases at V and 5 bases at J, with 24 bases between the two ends. The CDR3 has 17 amino acids. Complete variable domain (other parts from reference TRBV11-2 and TRBJ2-3): EAGVAQSPRYKIIEKRQSVAFWCNPISGHATLYWYQQILGQGPKLLIQFQNNGVVDDSQLPKDRFSAERLKGVDSTLKIQPAKLEDSAVYLCASSGRGGRPGGDTQYFGPGTRLTVL.

This sequence joins TRBV11-3 and TRBJ2-2; 8 bases fit TRBD2. The germline V gene has CDR1 SGHNT and CDR2 YENEEA. J gave up 6 bases and V 5 bases, and 5 bases lay outside the gene matches. This CDR3 contains 14 residues. CDR3 sequence reads: CASSRFGGAGELFF. CDR3 nucleotide sequence: TGTGCCAGCAGCCGATTCGGGGGGGCCGGGGAGCTGTTTTTT.

The chain joins TRBV5-1 to TRBJ1-2; no firm D call. Germline V gene data show CDR1 as SGHRS and CDR2 as YFSETQ. Trimming removed 0 bases from V and 1 base from J, with 7 bases in between. The CDR3 sequence is 14 residues long. CDR3 coding DNA: TGCGCCAGCAGCTTGGTGGCAGATAACTATGGCTACACCTTC. Its protein product is CASSLVADNYGYTF.

This sequence joins TRBV27 and TRBJ2-2, with a possible D match to TRBD1 (5 bases). The CDR3 contains 15 residues. Germline loops: CDR1 MNHEY, CDR2 SMNVEV (reference sequence). V shed 1 base and J shed 7 bases, with 13 bases lying between them. The CDR3: CASSLLPGRSGELFF. The DNA of the CDR3 is TGTGCCAGCAGTTTATTGCCAGGGCGGAGCGGGGAGCTGTTTTTT.

V and J are TRBV11-3 and TRBJ2-3; D is possibly TRBD2 (6 bases). Germline assignment: CDR1 SGHNT and CDR2 YENEEA. V was cut by 5 bases and J by 8 bases, with 11 bases left in between. The CDR3 runs 12 residues. CDR3 bases: TGTGCCAGCAGCGCAAACGGGGGTACGCAGTATTTT. As protein: CASSANGGTQYF.

CDR3: CASSPQGGNTEAFF. CDR3 DNA sequence: TGTGCCAGCAGCCCACAGGGGGGTAACACTGAAGCTTTCTTT. This chain connects TRBV6-2 or TRBV6-3 to TRBJ1-1; 8 bases map to TRBD1. CDR3 size: 14 residues. V was clipped by 6 bases and J by 2 bases; unmatched bases: 5. Germline CDR1 is MNHEY and CDR2 is SVGEGT.

This clone was counted once. One end of the junction is discordant with germline, which a read error may explain. The rearrangement links TRBV28 to TRBJ1-3; 9 positions agree with TRBD1. Germline V lookup: CDR1 MDHEN, CDR2 SYDVKM. This CDR3 has 16 residues. CDR3 protein: CASSSNPPGQGGRTGF. Here the CDR3 DNA reads TGTGCCAGCAGCTCTAATCCACCGGGACAGGGAGGCCGTACGGGGTTT.

This chain uses TRBV4-1 with TRBJ2-5; D not resolved. Germline V CDR1 and CDR2: MGHRA, YSYEKL. V was shortened by 0 bases and J by 5 bases, with 13 bases between the two germline ends. This CDR3 comprises 15 residues. The CDR3 region is CASSQEPSAGETQYF. The CDR3 bases are TGCGCCAGCAGCCAAGAGCCCTCAGCCGGGGAGACCCAGTACTTC.

The J gene is TRBJ2-3, the V gene TRBV6-5; maybe TRBD2 (5 bases). Trimming left V 4 bases short and J 2 bases short, with 13 bases between. The CDR3 sequence is 15 residues long. Germline CDR1 reads MNHEY; CDR2 reads SVGAGI. The CDR3 region is CASSSDGIYTDTQYF. The CDR3 region has the DNA TGTGCCAGCAGTTCCGACGGGATCTACACAGATACGCAGTATTTT.

This clone occurred a few times. The chain recombines TRBV6-5 with TRBJ1-2; D not certain. V was shortened by 2 bases and J by 4 bases, with 11 bases between the two germline ends. The CDR3 length is 14 residues. Germline values: CDR1 MNHEY, CDR2 SVGAGI. In nucleotides, the CDR3 is TGTGCCAGCAGTTACCTCTCCCGGGGCTATGGCTACACCTTC. Residues: CASSYLSRGYGYTF.

The chain joins TRBV2 to TRBJ1-1, with D tentatively TRBD1 (5 bases). The germline V and J ends were trimmed by 7 bases and 6 bases, with 21 bases remaining between them. The CDR3 runs to 15 residues. Looked up from germline, CDR1 is SNHLY and CDR2 is FYNNEI. CDR3 nucleotide sequence: TGTGCCAGCACCGGGGGTCCGGGGCTTGGTGCTGAAGCTTTCTTT. This encodes CASTGGPGLGAEAFF.

V and J are TRBV9 and TRBJ2-3; TRBD2 agrees at 8 bases. The CDR3 is 17 amino acids. The germline CDR1 and CDR2 sequences are SGDLS and YYNGEE. Trimming removed 4 bases from V and 1 base from J; junction bases left unmatched: 11. The CDR3: CASSSHSGDLRTDTQYF. CDR3 DNA: TGTGCCAGCAGCTCCCATAGCGGGGACCTGCGCACAGATACGCAGTATTTT.